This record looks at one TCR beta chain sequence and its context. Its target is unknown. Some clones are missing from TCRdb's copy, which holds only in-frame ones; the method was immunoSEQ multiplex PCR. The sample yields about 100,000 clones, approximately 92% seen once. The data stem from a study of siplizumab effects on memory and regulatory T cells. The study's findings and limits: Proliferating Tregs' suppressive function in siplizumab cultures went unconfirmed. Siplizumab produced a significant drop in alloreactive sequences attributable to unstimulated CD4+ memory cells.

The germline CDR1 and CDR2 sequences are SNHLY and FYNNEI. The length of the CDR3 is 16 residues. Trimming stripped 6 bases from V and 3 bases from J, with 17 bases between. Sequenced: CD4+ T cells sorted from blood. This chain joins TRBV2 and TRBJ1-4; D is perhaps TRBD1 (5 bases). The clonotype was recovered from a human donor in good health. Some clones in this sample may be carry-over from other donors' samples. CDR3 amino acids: CASRDLPGRSNEKLFF. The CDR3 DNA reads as TGTGCCAGCAGGGACCTTCCGGGACGGTCTAATGAAAAACTGTTTTTT.